The sequence of this TCR beta chain was determined in a study of tumor and adjacent non-tumor tissue in lung cancer. Trimming took 4 bases from V and 0 from J, leaving 18 bases between them. The CDR3 is made up of 17 amino acids. The germline CDR1 and CDR2 sequences are SGHVS and FQNEAQ. This sample's RNA came from whole unsorted tissue. Three rounds of nested PCR, following a modified ARM-PCR protocol, produced the TCRbeta library. TCRdb itself ran the multiplex PCR reads through MiXCR, one entry per CDR3 protein. The data show more than 75,000 distinct CDR3 sequences, with about two thirds seen just once and around 13% held by the top ten. In regard to this clonotype: A single base separates this from a much larger clone, so it may be a read error.

Sequencing was performed on lung tumor tissue. This receptor was taken from a woman aged 65 to 85 with non-small cell lung cancer. The chain combines TRBV7-8 with TRBJ1-1; the D gene is possibly TRBD1 (5 bases). CDR3 region: CASSSVQDALMNTEAFF. As DNA, the CDR3 is TGTGCCAGCAGCTCGGTACAGGATGCCCTCATGAACACTGAAGCTTTCTTT.